This T cell receptor beta chain was observed in a study of blood T cell repertoires in COVID-19 (dated by TCRdb to about 2020). About the study as a whole: Samples from collaborators originated in the United States, Italy and Spain and spanned both the acute and convalescent phases of COVID-19. The repertoires were made available in a free public database intended to serve as a resource for research on the immune response to SARS-CoV-2. Where available, HLA class I and class II types were obtained from metadata supplied by the sample provider rather than from assay-based typing. The material from the prospective study consisted of cDNA or gDNA derived from T cells, B-cell-depleted T cells, or PBMCs. Nearly every sample came with metadata listing a de-identified subject ID, COVID-19 status, age in years and sex. Samples came from the ongoing ImmuneRACE study (first 160 participants) plus 1,254 subjects from 6 global collaborators. Subjects who had been exposed to COVID-19, were actively infected with it, or had recovered from it provided the deeply sampled blood TCRbeta repertoires that made up the dataset. On the study overall, not on this receptor specifically: The quantity of clinical and demographic metadata differed by source and by participant and was supplied without curation.

The immunoSEQ Assay, a bias-controlled multiplex PCR, was used to amplify TCRbeta CDR3 regions from genomic DNA. Under the source paper's analysis protocol: The number of nucleated cells in each sample was estimated by amplification of reference gene primers within the assay. Sequence reads were collapsed and filtered to measure the absolute abundance of every unique TCRbeta CDR3 rearrangement. For each sample, productive Simpson clonality was calculated by taking the square root of Simpson's diversity index across productive rearrangements. TCRdb stores this immuneACCESS table with in-frame sequences only. Part of the clones is absent; in the studies checked, under half of the shortfall reflects unresolved V genes, and no reason is known for the rest. From that table come the V and J calls and clone size; the DNA was used to work out D and trimming. This sample is represented by 100,000 or so clones; about three quarters of them were singletons. The ten largest make up 15% to 20% of the sample.

The collaborating institutions used their own protocols to collect whole blood in K2EDTA tubes. For TCRbeta analysis, collaborators shipped samples as frozen whole blood, isolated PBMCs, or DNA extracted from either of those sample types. V is trimmed back by 4 bases and J by 1 base, and the junction contains 6 bases that no gene match accounts for. The CDR3 has 18 amino acids, counting the end cysteine and phenylalanine. Only the CDR3 portion is preserved as DNA: 54 bases, with reading frame beginning at the first base. The germline V gene (reference sequence) specifies SEHNR as CDR1 and FQNEAQ as CDR2. Details on this clone: Its antigen target is currently unknown. No base-level quality is on record; no much larger clone is a single base apart.

Here the chain combines TRBV7-9 and TRBJ2-2, with 13 middle bases fitting TRBD2. Sequencing input: peripheral blood. The TCR originated in a woman in her seventies with acute or convalescent COVID-19. The CDR3 region: CASSSHWTSGGNTGELFF. The sequenced DNA is TGTGCCAGCAGCTCCCACTGGACTAGCGGGGGGAACACCGGGGAGCTGTTTTTT.